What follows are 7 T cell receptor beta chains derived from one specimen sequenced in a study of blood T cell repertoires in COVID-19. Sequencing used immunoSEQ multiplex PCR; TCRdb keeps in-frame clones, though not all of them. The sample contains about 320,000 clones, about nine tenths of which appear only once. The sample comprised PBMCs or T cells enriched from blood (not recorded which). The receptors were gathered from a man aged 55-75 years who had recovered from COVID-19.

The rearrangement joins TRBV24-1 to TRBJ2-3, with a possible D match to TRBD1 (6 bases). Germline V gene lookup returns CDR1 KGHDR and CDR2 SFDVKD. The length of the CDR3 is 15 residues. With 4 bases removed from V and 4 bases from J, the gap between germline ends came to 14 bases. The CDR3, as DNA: TGTGCCACCAGTGACCAAAGACAGGCGGCAGATACGCAGTATTTT. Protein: CATSDQRQAADTQYF.

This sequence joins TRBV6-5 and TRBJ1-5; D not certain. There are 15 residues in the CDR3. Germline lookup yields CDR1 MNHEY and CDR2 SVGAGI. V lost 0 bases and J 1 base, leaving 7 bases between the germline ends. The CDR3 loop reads CASSYSSQSNQPQHF. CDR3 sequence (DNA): TGTGCCAGCAGTTACTCCTCACAGAGCAATCAGCCCCAGCATTTT.

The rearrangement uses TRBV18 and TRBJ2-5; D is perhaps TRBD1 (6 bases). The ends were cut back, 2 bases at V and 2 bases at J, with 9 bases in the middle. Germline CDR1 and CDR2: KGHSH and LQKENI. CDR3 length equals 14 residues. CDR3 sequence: CASSPNTGQETQYF. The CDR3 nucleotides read TGTGCCAGCTCACCAAACACAGGGCAAGAGACCCAGTACTTC.

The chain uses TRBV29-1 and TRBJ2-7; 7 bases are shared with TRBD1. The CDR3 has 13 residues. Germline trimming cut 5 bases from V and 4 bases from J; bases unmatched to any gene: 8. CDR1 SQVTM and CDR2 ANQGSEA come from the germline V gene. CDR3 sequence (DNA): TGCAGCGTTACGCAGGGGGAAAATTACGAGCAGTACTTC. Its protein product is CSVTQGENYEQYF.

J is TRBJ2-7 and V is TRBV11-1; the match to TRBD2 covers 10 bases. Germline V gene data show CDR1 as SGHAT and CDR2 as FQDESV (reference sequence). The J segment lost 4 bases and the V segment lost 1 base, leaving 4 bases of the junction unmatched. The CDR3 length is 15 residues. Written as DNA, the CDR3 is TGTGCCAGCAGCTTAGTGGGACTAGCGATGTACGAGCAGTACTTC. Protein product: CASSLVGLAMYEQYF.

The CDR3 protein is CASSALGQGPETQYF. Written as DNA, the CDR3 is TGTGCCAGTAGTGCCCTCGGTCAGGGCCCAGAGACCCAGTACTTC. V and J are TRBV19 and TRBJ2-5, with D possibly matching TRBD1 (5 bases). CDR3 length: 15 residues. The ends were cut back, 5 bases at V and 4 bases at J, with 17 bases in the middle. Germline loops: CDR1 LNHDA, CDR2 SQIVND (reference sequence).

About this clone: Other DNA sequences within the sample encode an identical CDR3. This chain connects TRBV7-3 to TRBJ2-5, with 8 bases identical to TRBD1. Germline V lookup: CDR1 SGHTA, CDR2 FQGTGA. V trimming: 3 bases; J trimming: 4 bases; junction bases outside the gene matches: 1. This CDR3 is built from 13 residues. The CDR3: CASSFGQGETQYF. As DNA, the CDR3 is TGTGCCAGCAGCTTTGGACAGGGAGAGACCCAGTACTTC.